The clone carrying this T cell receptor (beta chain) was observed a few times. The sample belongs to a study of blood T cell repertoires in COVID-19. Study-wide background: Acute and convalescent COVID-19 specimens originated in the United States, Italy and Spain. The analysed material was cDNA or gDNA that came from T cells, B-cell-depleted T cells, or PBMCs.

Trimming cost V 6 bases and J 4 bases; bases outside gene matches: 12. Germline values: CDR1 KGHSH, CDR2 LQKENI. This CDR3 is built from 15 residues. Ages ranged from about 18 to 89 years, with residence in 24 US areas. Within 2 weeks of study entry, exposed participants had contacted a PCR-confirmed or clinician-diagnosed COVID-19 case. Profiling relied on immunoSEQ multiplex PCR, and the TCRdb table lists in-frame clones only, not all of them. The sample has 250,000 or so clones; 70% to 90% are singletons. The source of this sequence is a woman aged 45-60 years who had been exposed to COVID-19. The sequencing input was PBMCs or T cells enriched from blood (not recorded which). The chain couples TRBV18 to TRBJ2-7, with 7 bases lining up with TRBD2. CDR3 in amino acids: CASSQDGGGGYEQYF. Here the CDR3 DNA reads TGTGCCAGCTCCCAGGACGGTGGGGGGGGATACGAGCAGTACTTC.